The clone carrying this T cell receptor beta chain was picked up a small number of times. Its antigen is currently unknown. The data derive from a study of T-cell reconstitution after alpha-beta-depleted transplantation in children. TCRbeta library construction was performed incorporating unique molecular identifiers. MiXCR, run by TCRdb on the PCR reads, gives a single entry per CDR3 protein. The table lists around 270,000 distinct CDR3 sequences, roughly 8.2% of them singletons. Germline V lookup: CDR1 SGHVS, CDR2 FQNEAQ. This CDR3 region has 14 residues. The V end was cut by 0 bases, the J end by 3 bases, with 9 bases between. Whole-study results and caveats: From newly produced T cells came most of the T-cell counts and diversity one year after transplant. Some patients' high day-60 TCRbeta diversity was traced to surviving recipient T cells and thymic progenitors. After transplant, at about two months, alpha-beta T cells were reportedly derived from several hundred expanded graft clones.

The chain carries TRBV7-8 and TRBJ2-7; possible D gene TRBD1, 6 bases. The sequence came from a female patient aged 2-9 years who had a stem cell transplant for Fanconi anemia, so the T cells may come from the graft donor. The specimen comprised peripheral blood, sampled 360 days after TCRalphabeta/CD19-depleted stem cell transplant. The CDR3: CASSLANRVYEQYF. The DNA of the CDR3 is TGTGCCAGCAGCTTAGCGAACAGGGTCTACGAGCAGTACTTC.